The 15 T cell receptor beta chains listed next were all sequenced from one sample in a study of blood T cell repertoires in COVID-19 (dated by TCRdb to the early 2020s). The library was prepared using the immunoSEQ multiplex PCR assay. Drawn from immuneACCESS, this table holds only the in-frame rearrangements with V and J called that TCRdb kept. Clones are partly lost; checked studies trace under half to an unresolved V gene and leave the rest unexplained. The sample records 150,000 to 200,000 clones, approximately 88% of which are singletons. The top ten clones comprise around 5% of the sample. The material sequenced was PBMCs or T cells enriched from blood (not recorded which). The source is a man in his 70s who had been exposed to COVID-19.

In this sample, this clone turned up once. The chain carries TRBV28 and TRBJ2-7, with 9 bases identical to TRBD1. The CDR3 sequence is 17 residues long. Germline trimming cut 7 bases from V and 3 bases from J; bases unmatched to any gene: 16. CDR1 is MDHEN, CDR2 SYDVKM, per germline. CDR3 DNA sequence: TGTGCCAGCACCCCCTGGGGGATGGGGACAGGGAGCTACGAGCAGTACTTC. Protein: CASTPWGMGTGSYEQYF.

The J gene is TRBJ1-2, the V gene TRBV18; 8 bases align to TRBD1. Trimming took 3 bases from V and 6 from J; bases not matched to a gene: 3. Per germline, CDR1 KGHSH and CDR2 LQKENI. The CDR3 is made up of 13 amino acids. CDR3 in DNA: TGTGCCAGCTCACCGACAGGGGAGCATGGCTACACCTTC. Translated, it gives CASSPTGEHGYTF. The full variable domain, its missing parts supplied by reference TRBV18 and TRBJ1-2, is NAGVMQNPRHLVRRRGQEARLRCSPMKGHSHVYWYRQLPEEGLKFMVYLQKENIIDESGMPKERFSAEFPKEGPSILRIQQVVRGDSAAYFCASSPTGEHGYTFGSGTRLTVV.

This clone has only one observation. The chain employs TRBV19 and TRBJ2-3; 7 bases are shared with TRBD2. V lost 4 bases and J lost 3; bases outside the gene matches: 4. CDR3 length: 14 residues. Germline-derived CDR1 and CDR2 are LNHDA and SQIVND (reference sequence). CDR3 sequence (DNA): TGTGCCAGTAGTAACCCTAGCGGAACAGATACGCAGTATTTT. This translates into CASSNPSGTDTQYF. Variable domain in full (rest from reference TRBV19 and TRBJ2-3): DGGITQSPKYLFRKEGQNVTLSCEQNLNHDAMYWYRQDPGQGLRLIYYSQIVNDFQKGDIAEGYSVSREKKESFPLTVTSAQKNPTAFYLCASSNPSGTDTQYFGPGTRLTVL.

This chain connects TRBV5-1 to TRBJ1-2; TRBD1 matches 7 bases. In germline, CDR1 is SGHRS, CDR2 YFSETQ. V was clipped by 4 bases and J by 5 bases; unmatched bases: 8. The CDR3 consists of 14 residues. The DNA for the CDR3 is TGCGCCAGCAGCGAAGCAGGGGGTTTATATGGCTACACCTTC. It specifies CASSEAGGLYGYTF.

This clone was recorded many times. The chain couples TRBV6-5 to TRBJ1-1, with D hard to call. Germline assignment: CDR1 MNHEY and CDR2 SVGAGI. The V end lost 4 bases, the J end lost 4 bases, and 10 bases lay between the germline ends. The length of the CDR3 is 13 residues. In DNA form, the CDR3 reads TGTGCCAGCAGTTCTGGGTTAGCCACTGAAGCTTTCTTT. Its translation: CASSSGLATEAFF.

The sample holds one count of this clone. The V gene is TRBV28, the J gene TRBJ2-7, with a weak D call TRBD1 (6 bases). Germline CDR1 is MDHEN and CDR2 is SYDVKM. The CDR3 consists of 13 residues. Trimming removed 6 bases from V and 0 bases from J, with 9 bases in between. The CDR3 protein is CASSRDNSYEQYF. In nucleotides, the CDR3 is TGTGCCAGCAGCCGGGACAACTCCTACGAGCAGTACTTC.

The J gene is TRBJ1-2, the V gene TRBV5-4; TRBD1 matches at 7 bases. CDR1 is SGHNT, CDR2 YYREEE, per germline (reference sequence). V shed 2 bases, J shed 2 bases, and the junction held 3 bases outside the gene matches. The CDR3 loop spans 14 amino acids. The chain's CDR3 is CASSLQGTNYGYTF. As DNA, the CDR3 is TGTGCCAGCAGCTTACAGGGGACCAACTATGGCTACACCTTC.

This chain connects TRBV5-4 to TRBJ2-7; 12 bases map to TRBD2. The junction had 8 bases not matched to a gene; V was cut back by 0 bases and J by 7 bases. CDR1 is SGHNT, CDR2 YYREEE, per germline (reference sequence). The CDR3 runs to 16 residues. CDR3 sequence: CASSLDGLAGFGEQYF. The CDR3 DNA reads TGTGCCAGCAGCTTGGACGGACTAGCGGGATTTGGGGAGCAGTACTTC.

The CDR3 coding sequence is TGTGCCAGCAGACCTTCCGGGACTAGCGGGGCGGAGTACTTC. The encoded protein is CASRPSGTSGAEYF. The rearrangement joins TRBV28 to TRBJ2-5; 13 positions match TRBD2. The J segment lost 12 bases and the V segment lost 6 bases, leaving 10 bases of the junction unmatched. The germline gives CDR1 MDHEN, CDR2 SYDVKM. CDR3 size: 14 residues.

In its sample, this clone was seen once. V usage is TRBV28 and J usage is TRBJ1-2, with TRBD1 matching over 9 bases. Germline V lookup: CDR1 MDHEN, CDR2 SYDVKM. CDR3 size: 16 residues. Trimming took 2 bases from V and 5 from J; bases not matched to a gene: 9. The CDR3 loop reads CASSLETGGEGYGYTF. The CDR3 bases are TGTGCCAGCAGTTTAGAAACAGGGGGCGAGGGGTATGGCTACACCTTC.

The CDR3 region has the DNA TGTGCCAGCAGTTCTTCCGGGACAGGGAATCCTCAAGCTTTCTTT. Its translation: CASSSSGTGNPQAFF. This chain links TRBV28 with TRBJ1-1, with 9 positions matching TRBD1. V gave up 4 bases and J gave up 9 bases; unmatched junction bases: 12. Germline CDR1 reads MDHEN; CDR2 reads SYDVKM. The CDR3 consists of 15 residues. Variable domain in full (rest from reference TRBV28 and TRBJ1-1): DVKVTQSSRYLVKRTGEKVFLECVQDMDHENMFWYRQDPGLGLRLIYFSYDVKMKEKGDIPEGYSVSREKKERFSLILESASTNQTSMYLCASSSSGTGNPQAFFGQGTRLTVV.

J is TRBJ2-2 and V is TRBV5-1; TRBD1 matches at 7 bases. The germline V gene encodes CDR1 SGHRS and CDR2 YFSETQ. V was pared by 3 bases and J by 4 bases, with 3 bases of the junction left unmatched. There are 14 residues in the CDR3. Here the CDR3 DNA reads TGCGCCAGCAGCTCGGGACAGAGCACCGGGGAGCTGTTTTTT. Translation: CASSSGQSTGELFF.

J is TRBJ1-1 and V is TRBV11-2, with 9 bases fitting TRBD1. This CDR3 region has 14 residues. The V gene end was trimmed by 6 bases and the J gene end by 1 base; junction bases not matched to a gene: 3. Germline V CDR1 and CDR2: SGHAT, FQNNGV. The CDR3 DNA is TGTGCCAGCAGGAAGGACAGGGGGAACACTGAAGCTTTCTTT. It encodes CASRKDRGNTEAFF.

This chain uses TRBV2 with TRBJ1-1; 8 nucleotides agree with TRBD1. The length of the CDR3 is 14 residues. In germline, CDR1 is SNHLY, CDR2 FYNNEI. J was trimmed by 4 bases and V by 6 bases; bases with no gene match: 7. The CDR3 DNA is TGTGCCAGCAGAACCGACAGGGGAGGCACTGAAGCTTTCTTT. This gives the protein CASRTDRGGTEAFF.

This clone appeared once. V gene TRBV6-6 combines with J gene TRBJ1-1; the D is unclear. The CDR3 spans 11 residues. Trimming pared 8 bases from V and 8 bases from J, leaving 12 bases between. Germline V gene lookup returns CDR1 MNHNY and CDR2 SVGAGI (reference sequence). CDR3 nucleotides: TGTGCCAGCGGGCACGCGAAAGAAGCTTTCTTT. This sequence encodes CASGHAKEAFF.